Listed below are T cell receptor beta chains from one sample, sequenced in a study of T cell changes during pregnancy in multiple sclerosis. This table comes from immunoSEQ multiplex PCR, and its TCRdb copy is limited to in-frame clones, with some not included. This sample has about 68,000 clones, with about nine tenths found just once. The material was peripheral blood, obtained in the third trimester of pregnancy. All receptors derive from a female donor with multiple sclerosis, enrolled in a pregnancy study. Both conserved end residues are part of each CDR3. Fields, in order: V gene, clone size, J gene, D gene, CDR3 DNA, CDR3 protein. D genes are given only for firm matches. A clone size is listed for some rows: how often the clone was seen (once, few, many), or a class if it is expanded.

>TRBV6-5|NA|TRBJ1-1|TRBD1
TGTGCCAGCAGTTACACAGGGGTCGCCTTCACTGAAGCTTTCTTT
CASSYTGVAFTEAFF
>TRBV19|NA|TRBJ1-1|NA
TGTGCCAGTATATCCTCAGGGCGTGAAGCTTTCTTT
CASISSGREAFF
>TRBV4-1|NA|TRBJ1-5|TRBD1
TGCGCCAGCAGCCAAGATCTGGACAGGGGGAATCAGCCCCAGCATTTT
CASSQDLDRGNQPQHF
>TRBV4-2|NA|TRBJ1-1|NA
TGTGCCAGCAGCCAAGATACCCAGGGGAGCACTGAAGCTTTCTTT
CASSQDTQGSTEAFF
>TRBV5-1|NA|TRBJ1-1|NA
TGCGCCAGCAGCTCGACAGGCTCGAACACTGAAGCTTTCTTT
CASSSTGSNTEAFF
>TRBV12-5|NA|TRBJ2-3|NA
TGTGCTAGTGGTTTCGGTGTGTATACAGATACGCAGTATTTT
CASGFGVYTDTQYF
>TRBV2|NA|TRBJ2-5|NA
TGTGCCAGCGTACAGGCAAGACGAGAGACCCAGTACTTC
CASVQARRETQYF
>TRBV11-2|NA|TRBJ1-6|NA
TGTGCCAGCAGCCTTAGCCTCGGTGAGAATTCACCCCTCCACTTT
CASSLSLGENSPLHF
>TRBV4-1|once|TRBJ2-3|TRBD2
TGCGCCAGCAGCCCCGGACTAGCGGGTACTAGCACAGATACGCAGTATTTT
CASSPGLAGTSTDTQYF
>TRBV6-6|NA|TRBJ2-7|TRBD1
TGTGCCAGCAGTGCCGGGACAGGGAAGGCCGAGCAGTACTTC
CASSAGTGKAEQYF
>TRBV9|NA|TRBJ1-5|TRBD1
TGTGCCAGCAGCCTGGGGACAGCTGGCAATCAGCCCCAGCATTTT
CASSLGTAGNQPQHF
>TRBV7-6|NA|TRBJ1-3|NA
TGTGCCAGCAGCTTAGTAGACACCATATATTTT
CASSLVDTIYF
>TRBV10-3|NA|TRBJ2-3|NA
TGTGCCACGTCCGGGGGCGGGGGAGATACGCAGTATTTT
CATSGGGGDTQYF
>TRBV5-8|NA|TRBJ2-7|TRBD2
TGTGCCAGCAGCTTGGACAGCGGGTTAGCGGGTAGCTCCTACGAGCAGTACTTC
CASSLDSGLAGSSYEQYF
>TRBV19|NA|TRBJ2-1|TRBD2
TGTGCCAGTAGTTCCCTAGCGGCCTCCTACAATGAGCAGTTCTTC
CASSSLAASYNEQFF
>TRBV9|once|TRBJ1-5|TRBD1
TGTGCCAGCAGCTTACAGGGGTTTGACAGTCAGCCCCAGCATTTT
CASSLQGFDSQPQHF
>TRBV7-9|NA|TRBJ1-2|TRBD1
TGTGCCAGCAGGGCGACAGGGGACTATGGCTACACCTTC
CASRATGDYGYTF
>TRBV19|NA|TRBJ2-7|TRBD1
TGTGCCAGTAACAGACAGGGAATCGACGAGCAGTACTTC
CASNRQGIDEQYF
>TRBV29-1|many|TRBJ2-5|TRBD1
TGCAGCGTTGGGGGGACAGGAACACAAGAGACCCAGTACTTC
CSVGGTGTQETQYF
>TRBV6-1|NA|TRBJ2-7|TRBD2
TGTGCCAGCAGTGCTAGCGGGGAATACGAGCAGTACTTC
CASSASGEYEQYF
>TRBV10-3|NA|TRBJ1-2|NA
TGTGCCATCAGTGTAACGGCGGAATATGGCTACACCTTC
CAISVTAEYGYTF
>TRBV28|NA|TRBJ1-2|TRBD1
TGTGCCAGCAGTGCCAGGGGGACAGGGGAGACCTATGGCTACACCTTC
CASSARGTGETYGYTF
>TRBV7-2|NA|TRBJ2-2|NA
TGTGCCAGCAGCCGGGACTTGTCGAACACCGGGGAGCTGTTTTTT
CASSRDLSNTGELFF
>TRBV5-4|NA|TRBJ2-2|TRBD2
TGTGCCAGCAGCCCGATAACTAGCGATAGCACCGGGGAGCTGTTTTTT
CASSPITSDSTGELFF
>TRBV7-3|once|TRBJ1-4|NA
TGTGCCAGCAGCTTATCGGGACAAACTAATGAAAAACTGTTTTTT
CASSLSGQTNEKLFF
>TRBV5-8|NA|TRBJ1-3|NA
TGTGCCAGCAGGACCGGGGGGGACACCATATATTTT
CASRTGGDTIYF
>TRBV25-1|NA|TRBJ1-1|NA
TGTGCCAGCAGCCCCGGTTGGGGAGAGAACACTGAAGCTTTCTTT
CASSPGWGENTEAFF
>TRBV7-9|once|TRBJ1-2|NA
TGTGCCAGCAGCTTCGGCGGTGATGGCTACACCTTC
CASSFGGDGYTF
>TRBV29-1|NA|TRBJ1-5|TRBD1
TGCAGCGTCGTACAGGGGAGCAATCAGCCCCAGCATTTT
CSVVQGSNQPQHF
>TRBV18|few|TRBJ1-2|NA
TGTGCCAGCTCACCAGAATCACCGCTGGCCCATTCGGGCTACACCTTC
CASSPESPLAHSGYTF
>TRBV5-6|NA|TRBJ1-1|TRBD1
TGTGCCAGCAGCCTCCGTAGGGGACAGGGGGCGGGGGGCACTGAAGCTTTCTTT
CASSLRRGQGAGGTEAFF
>TRBV6-5|NA|TRBJ1-5|TRBD1
TGTGCCAGCAGTTACTCGCGTCAGGGGGAAAGTCAGCCCCAGCATTTT
CASSYSRQGESQPQHF
>TRBV5-1|NA|TRBJ2-1|TRBD2
TGCGCCAGCAGCTATTCAGCGGGAACCCAAAATGAGCAGTTCTTC
CASSYSAGTQNEQFF
>TRBV5-1|once|TRBJ2-7|NA
TGCGCCAGCAGCCAGGACGGAGGCTCCTACGAGCAGTACTTC
CASSQDGGSYEQYF
>TRBV2|NA|TRBJ2-3|TRBD2
TGTGCCAGCAGTGGGACTAGCGGGAGAAGGGCAGATACGCAGTATTTT
CASSGTSGRRADTQYF
>TRBV30|NA|TRBJ2-3|NA
TGTGCCTGGAGTGTCTTCGGACATACATACACAGATACGCAGTATTTT
CAWSVFGHTYTDTQYF
>TRBV19|NA|TRBJ1-1|NA
TGTGCCAGTAGTATTGTCAGGGCGCTTTACACTGAAGCTTTCTTT
CASSIVRALYTEAFF
>TRBV7-8|NA|TRBJ2-3|TRBD2
TGTGCCAGCAGCCGTAGCGGGGGCACCGCAGATACGCAGTATTTT
CASSRSGGTADTQYF
>TRBV13|NA|TRBJ1-4|TRBD1
TGTGCCAGCACCCGAACAGGGGGCGATGCTAATGAAAAACTGTTTTTT
CASTRTGGDANEKLFF
>TRBV7-8|NA|TRBJ2-7|TRBD2
TGTGCCAGCAGCTTCGGCATCGGACTAGCTAACGAGCAGTACTTC
CASSFGIGLANEQYF
>TRBV6-4|NA|TRBJ2-2|NA
TGTGCCAGCAGTGTTTCTACAAGCGAAGCCGGGGAGCTGTTTTTT
CASSVSTSEAGELFF
>TRBV29-1|NA|TRBJ2-2|TRBD2
TGCAGCGTTAACCTCGGAGGAGGCGTAGCGGGGGGATGGGGCGGGGAGCTGTTTTTT
CSVNLGGGVAGGWGGELFF
>TRBV9|NA|TRBJ2-7|TRBD2
TGTGCCAGCAGCCCGAACCTAGCGGGAGACTACGAGCAGTACTTC
CASSPNLAGDYEQYF
>TRBV6-6|NA|TRBJ1-1|TRBD1
TGTGCCAGCAGTCTCGGACAGGGGAACACTGAAGCTTTCTTT
CASSLGQGNTEAFF
>TRBV2|NA|TRBJ1-1|NA
TGTGCCAGCCGGGTGGAGGGACCCACTGAAGCTTTCTTT
CASRVEGPTEAFF
>TRBV4-2|NA|TRBJ1-1|TRBD1
TGTGCCAGCAGCCAGAGACAGGGAATCGAAACTGAAGCTTTCTTT
CASSQRQGIETEAFF
>TRBV5-1|NA|TRBJ2-5|TRBD1
TGCGCCAGCAGCTGGGACAGCCGAGAAGAGACCCAGTACTTC
CASSWDSREETQYF
>TRBV30|once|TRBJ1-4|NA
TGTGCCTGCATCGGGTCTAATGAAAAACTGTTTTTT
CACIGSNEKLFF
>TRBV19|NA|TRBJ1-6|TRBD1
TGTGCCAGTAGTATCGGGACAGGTACGTCACCCCTCCACTTT
CASSIGTGTSPLHF
>TRBV19|NA|TRBJ1-3|NA
TGTGCCAGTAGGACCAGGACACCCTCTGGAAACACCATATATTTT
CASRTRTPSGNTIYF
>TRBV6-5|NA|TRBJ1-2|NA
TGTGCCAGCAGTTACTCGCAGAGGAACTATGGCTACACCTTC
CASSYSQRNYGYTF
>TRBV2|NA|TRBJ2-7|NA
TGTGCCAGCAGTGTTGGTCAGGGGGGCTACGAGCAGTACTTC
CASSVGQGGYEQYF
>TRBV7-6|NA|TRBJ2-3|NA
TGTGCCAGCAGCTTAGGTCTAGTAAATACGCAGTATTTT
CASSLGLVNTQYF
>TRBV7-9|NA|TRBJ2-5|TRBD1
TGTGCCAGCAGCATCGACAGGGGGAGGGAGACCCAGTACTTC
CASSIDRGRETQYF
>TRBV11-2|NA|TRBJ1-1|TRBD1
TGTGCCAGCAGCTTCGACAGGGGGGGCACTGAAGCTTTCTTT
CASSFDRGGTEAFF
>TRBV6-5|NA|TRBJ2-1|TRBD2
TGTGCCAGCAGCCCTAGCGGGAGAGTCGATGAGCAGTTCTTC
CASSPSGRVDEQFF
>TRBV19|once|TRBJ1-2|NA
TGTGCCAGTAGTATAGGACAGTTATATGGCTACACCTTC
CASSIGQLYGYTF
>TRBV5-6|NA|TRBJ2-1|NA
TGTGCCAGCAGCTTGGCCTGGAGGGATGGCTACAATGAGCAGTTCTTC
CASSLAWRDGYNEQFF
>TRBV5-1|NA|TRBJ2-3|NA
TGCGCCAGCAGCTTGGCAGGGACAGATACGCAGTATTTT
CASSLAGTDTQYF